The T cell receptor (beta chain) under discussion was sequenced for a study of siplizumab effects on memory and regulatory T cells. Points from the study as a whole: The diversity of naive T cells seemed greater than that of memory cells, and their alloresponse contribution seemed major. Confirmation was lacking for the suppressive function of proliferating Tregs derived from siplizumab cultures. The authors could not assign a naive or memory phenotype to roughly 75-95% of proliferating CD4+ or CD8+ clones.

About 9.5 x 10^4 TCR templates underwent assay in each sample. Produced via immunoSEQ multiplex PCR; TCRdb's table is partial and in-frame only. The sample yields more than 85,000 clones, about 91% seen once. In this sample, this clone turned up once. Antigen: not known. Germline lookup yields CDR1 SGHRS and CDR2 YFSETQ. The CDR3 has 14 residues. The germline V and J ends were trimmed by 2 bases and 5 bases, with 10 bases remaining between them. The receptor comes from a human donor in good health. Some clones in this sample may be carry-over from other donors' samples. V gene TRBV5-1 combines with J gene TRBJ1-4; possibly TRBD1 for D (5 bases). Sequencing was done on a sample of CD4+ T cells sorted from blood. The CDR3 here is CASSLTRQNEKLFF. The CDR3 DNA sequence: TGCGCCAGCAGCTTAACAAGACAGAATGAAAAACTGTTTTTT.